This entry lists 14 T cell receptor beta chains sequenced from one sample in a study of blood T cell repertoires in COVID-19. The data were produced by immunoSEQ multiplex PCR, yet TCRdb's version contains in-frame clones alone and is incomplete. The profile covers 100,000 to 150,000 clones, with around 89% appearing a single time and 10% to 13% taken by the ten largest. The specimen sequenced was peripheral blood. The receptors were sampled from a man aged 45 to 65 with acute or convalescent COVID-19.

J is TRBJ1-4 and V is TRBV2; D gene uncertain. The CDR3 runs to 14 residues. Germline V gives CDR1 SNHLY, CDR2 FYNNEI. Trimming took 8 bases from V and 3 from J, leaving 13 bases between them. CDR3 protein: CASSWEQPNEKLFF. DNA for the CDR3: TGTGCCAGCTCCTGGGAGCAGCCTAATGAAAAACTGTTTTTT.

V and J are TRBV7-2 and TRBJ1-5, with D maybe TRBD1 (5 bases). Trimming took 0 bases from V and 7 from J, leaving 13 bases between them. Germline values: CDR1 SGHTA, CDR2 FQGNSA. The CDR3 consists of 15 residues. The CDR3 sequence is CASSLAFGRVQPQHF. In DNA form, the CDR3 reads TGTGCCAGCAGCTTAGCCTTCGGCAGGGTGCAGCCCCAGCATTTT.

V gene TRBV4-1 combines with J gene TRBJ1-2, with a tentative D call TRBD1 (6 bases). The CDR3 is 18 amino acids. Trimming shortened V by 4 bases and J by 4 bases, and 25 bases separated the two germline ends. Germline V lookup: CDR1 MGHRA, CDR2 YSYEKL. The DNA for the CDR3 is TGCGCCAGCAGCCCCGGCCCCGGGACACCCGCCGCGGGCTATGGCTACACCTTC. It specifies CASSPGPGTPAAGYGYTF.

This chain uses TRBV18 with TRBJ2-3; the D gene is possibly TRBD2 (5 bases). Germline assignment: CDR1 KGHSH and CDR2 LQKENI. The CDR3 contains 15 residues. V gave up 2 bases and J gave up 2 bases, with 11 bases separating them. The CDR3 is CASSPLSAVTDTQYF. CDR3 DNA: TGTGCCAGCTCACCATTATCAGCGGTCACAGATACGCAGTATTTT.

This chain connects TRBV6-1 to TRBJ2-7; TRBD1 aligns across 10 bases. Trimming removed 2 bases from V and 3 bases from J; junction bases left unmatched: 1. The CDR3 length is 14 residues. Germline V CDR1 and CDR2: MNHNS, SASEGT. The CDR3 nucleotides are TGTGCCAGCAGTGAACGGGACAGGGGCTACGAGCAGTACTTC. Its translation: CASSERDRGYEQYF.

This clone was recorded many times. The sample carries other DNA sequences with the same CDR3. V usage is TRBV4-1 and J usage is TRBJ1-1; D is uncertain. There are 14 residues in the CDR3. Germline CDR1 and CDR2: MGHRA and YSYEKL. V lost 5 bases and J 1 base, leaving 11 bases between the germline ends. The CDR3 coding sequence is TGCGCCAGCAGCGGGCCTCTTAAGAACACTGAAGCTTTCTTT. This sequence encodes CASSGPLKNTEAFF.

The rearrangement links TRBV7-6 to TRBJ2-2, with 12 bases identical to TRBD2. This CDR3 region has 15 residues. The ends lost 5 bases at V and 5 bases at J; junction bases unmatched: 3. In germline, CDR1 is SGHVS, CDR2 FNYEAQ. CDR3 in amino acids: CASSRGLAGTGELFF. The CDR3 nucleotides read TGTGCCAGCAGCCGCGGACTAGCGGGGACCGGGGAGCTGTTTTTT.

This clone has more than one count but fewer than ten. This chain links TRBV2 with TRBJ2-7; TRBD1 is a possible D gene (6 bases). Germline-derived CDR1 and CDR2 are SNHLY and FYNNEI. The length of the CDR3 is 16 residues. The ends were cut back, 5 bases at V and 2 bases at J, with 19 bases in the middle. CDR3 region: CASSIPLGDNPYEQYF. In nucleotides, the CDR3 is TGTGCCAGCAGTATACCACTGGGGGACAATCCCTACGAGCAGTACTTC.

CDR3 nucleotides: TGCGCCAGCAGCTTGGATAGCAGGGCCACTGAAGCTTTCTTT. Its translation is CASSLDSRATEAFF. V is TRBV5-1 and J is TRBJ1-1; possible D gene TRBD1, 5 bases. With 0 bases removed from V and 4 bases from J, the gap between germline ends came to 10 bases. CDR3 length equals 14 residues. The V gene's germline CDR1 is SGHRS and CDR2 YFSETQ. Full variable domain (remainder filled in from reference TRBV5-1 and TRBJ1-1): KAGVTQTPRYLIKTRGQQVTLSCSPISGHRSVSWYQQTPGQGLQFLFEYFSETQRNKGNFPGRFSGRQFSNSRSEMNVSTLELGDSALYLCASSLDSRATEAFFGQGTRLTVV.

The chain is built from TRBV7-2 and TRBJ2-3, with 7 bases fitting TRBD2. The CDR3 contains 15 residues. Germline trimming cut 3 bases from V and 4 bases from J; bases unmatched to any gene: 7. Germline-derived CDR1 and CDR2 are SGHTA and FQGNSA. The CDR3 nucleotides are TGTGCCAGCAGCTTCCTGGGGGGGGAGGCAGATACGCAGTATTTT. This encodes CASSFLGGEADTQYF.

The genes are TRBV2 and TRBJ2-7; 11 positions agree with TRBD1. V was pared by 7 bases and J by 2 bases, with 10 bases of the junction left unmatched. The CDR3 has 16 amino acids. The germline gives CDR1 SNHLY, CDR2 FYNNEI. This CDR3 reads CASINLEGQGAYEQYF. The CDR3 DNA follows: TGTGCCAGCATTAACTTGGAGGGACAGGGGGCCTACGAGCAGTACTTC. Full variable domain (outside the CDR3, taken from reference TRBV2 and TRBJ2-7): EPEVTQTPSHQVTQMGQEVILRCVPISNHLYFYWYRQILGQKVEFLVSFYNNEISEKSEIFDDQFSVERPDGSNFTLKIRSTKLEDSAMYFCASINLEGQGAYEQYFGPGTRLTVT.

V and J are TRBV15 and TRBJ2-7; TRBD1 matches 9 bases. The CDR3 consists of 16 residues. Germline lookup yields CDR1 LNHNV and CDR2 YYDKDF (reference sequence). Losses at the gene ends were 0 bases for V and 5 bases for J; bases not matched to a gene: 8. The DNA for the CDR3 is TGTGCCACCAGCAGAGATATTCGAACAGGGGGCCACGAGCAGTACTTC. Protein product: CATSRDIRTGGHEQYF.

The chain has TRBV30 and TRBJ1-4, with D unclear. Per the germline V gene, CDR1 is GTSNPN and CDR2 is SVGIG (reference sequence). CDR3 length: 12 residues. Trimming cost V 4 bases and J 5 bases, with 8 bases left between them. The CDR3 nucleotides read TGTGCCTGGACCGGGATGAATGAAAAACTGTTTTTT. Translating gives CAWTGMNEKLFF.

This chain connects TRBV7-3 to TRBJ1-2; the match to TRBD1 covers 8 bases. With V trimmed by 4 bases and J by 6 bases, 4 bases remained unmatched. Germline CDR1 and CDR2: SGHTA and FQGTGA. The CDR3 is made up of 13 amino acids. CDR3 in amino acids: CASSSGQGHGYTF. The CDR3 bases are TGTGCCAGCAGCTCCGGACAGGGTCATGGCTACACCTTC.